This entry is about one TCR beta chain. Its target is unknown. This entry is derived from a study of OX40 agonist ivuxolimab in advanced cancers. In the study overall: It was ivuxolimab, an agonistic anti-OX40 (CD134) antibody, that patients were treated with. Partial responses occurred in Three dose-escalation patients, one with hepatocellular carcinoma and two with cutaneous melanoma. Study outcomes and limitations: Expanded peripheral T-cell antigen specificity went undetermined.

Repertoires were generated with immunoSEQ multiplex PCR, while TCRdb's copy carries only in-frame clones and drops some. The sample shows about 30,000 clones, 65% to 80% of them seen only once. This CDR3 is 14 amino acids long. V lost 6 bases, J lost 4 bases, and 15 bases lay in between. Per the germline V gene, CDR1 is MNHNY and CDR2 is SVGAGI (reference sequence). Sequencing used CD4+ or CD8+ T cells sorted from blood, obtained in a trial of the OX40 agonist ivuxolimab. The gene calls are TRBV6-6 and TRBJ1-2; tentatively, D is TRBD1 (5 bases). This receptor was taken from an adult with an advanced solid tumor such as melanoma, head and neck, liver or kidney cancer. The CDR3 reads CASSAVGVGYGYTF. CDR3 bases: TGTGCCAGCAGCGCGGTGGGGGTAGGCTATGGCTACACCTTC.